A selection of T cell receptor beta chains follows, all from one sample in a study of blood T cell repertoires in COVID-19. This table comes from immunoSEQ multiplex PCR, and its TCRdb copy is limited to in-frame clones, with some not included. The sample includes more than 65,000 clones, roughly 83% of them seen just once. Material for sequencing was peripheral blood. These receptors all stem from a man aged 30 to 39 with COVID-19, enrolled during active disease. The conserved cysteine and the conserved F or W are not part of the CDR3 here. The D gene is left open where the match is weak.

D: NA
J: TRBJ2-3
V: TRBV5-4
CDR3: ATRVGGTDTQY

D: TRBD1
J: TRBJ1-2
V: TRBV7-8
CDR3: ASSLAWKGARGYT

D: NA
J: TRBJ2-7
V: TRBV6-6
CDR3: ASSYMGGPYEQY

D: NA
J: TRBJ1-1
V: TRBV7-9
CDR3: ASSLVAGNTEAF

D: NA
J: TRBJ2-1
V: TRBV9
CDR3: ASSPGLYNEQF

D: NA
J: TRBJ2-7
V: TRBV28
CDR3: ASSPGRSEQY

D: NA
J: TRBJ1-1
V: TRBV19
CDR3: ASSIGGHPTEAF

D: TRBD1
J: TRBJ2-7
V: TRBV7-2
CDR3: ASSFSGTGPHEQY

D: NA
J: TRBJ2-1
V: TRBV30
CDR3: AWSRSLGSEQF

D: NA
J: TRBJ2-2
V: TRBV24-1
CDR3: ATSDLSPGGNTGELF

D: TRBD1
J: TRBJ2-7
V: TRBV2
CDR3: ASSEQGDNEQY

D: NA
J: TRBJ2-5
V: TRBV4-1
CDR3: ASSPINGQGSETQY

D: NA
J: TRBJ2-3
V: TRBV7-2
CDR3: ASSARDTPTDTQY

D: NA
J: TRBJ1-1
V: TRBV28
CDR3: ASSLGAKGYTEAF

D: TRBD2
J: TRBJ2-1
V: TRBV4-2
CDR3: ASSQVGSSGRAEQF

D: TRBD1
J: TRBJ1-5
V: TRBV28
CDR3: ASSRGDRARGNQPQH